The 21 T cell receptor beta chains in this list originate from one sample, sequenced in a study of control samples from healthy donors and cancer patients. Here immunoSEQ multiplex PCR was the method, and the copy in TCRdb shows in-frame clones only, minus some. The sample records about 410,000 clones, over 75% being singletons. The source material was PBMCs. Source of these receptors: a man aged 35 to 55 with head and neck cancer.

The chain recombines TRBV5-1 with TRBJ2-3; D not resolved. V was shortened by 5 bases and J by 0 bases, with 7 bases between the two germline ends. The length of the CDR3 is 13 residues. Germline V lookup: CDR1 SGHRS, CDR2 YFSETQ. The CDR3 spells CASSVPSTDTQYF. The CDR3 region has the DNA TGCGCCAGCAGTGTCCCTAGCACAGATACGCAGTATTTT.

The chain employs TRBV7-3 and TRBJ1-1, with 12 bases that match TRBD1. The germline V gene encodes CDR1 SGHTA and CDR2 FQGTGA. CDR3 size: 13 residues. Losses at the gene ends were 2 bases for V and 11 bases for J; bases not matched to a gene: 3. CDR3 DNA sequence: TGTGCCAGCAGCTTAGGGACAGGGGGCGCCGCTTTCTTT. This translates into CASSLGTGGAAFF.

The chain carries TRBV5-6 and TRBJ2-5; 13 bases align to TRBD2. The CDR3 has 14 amino acids. Germline assignment: CDR1 SGHDT and CDR2 YYEEEE. V lost 4 bases, J lost 3 bases, and 0 bases stayed unmatched. The chain's CDR3 is CASSGLAGEETQYF. Written as DNA, the CDR3 is TGTGCCAGCAGCGGACTAGCGGGGGAAGAGACCCAGTACTTC.

The rearrangement joins TRBV14 to TRBJ1-2; D call uncertain. Between the trimmed V and J ends, which lost 0 bases and 4 bases, there was a span of 12 bases. From germline, CDR1 is SGHDN and CDR2 FVKESK. The CDR3 extends over 15 amino acids. The CDR3 DNA sequence: TGTGCCAGCAGCCAAGATTGGTCGACTCTCTATGGCTACACCTTC. The encoded protein is CASSQDWSTLYGYTF.

The rearrangement uses TRBV5-1 and TRBJ2-7; D possibly corresponds to TRBD1 (6 bases). Germline V CDR1 and CDR2: SGHRS, YFSETQ. V was cut by 0 bases and J by 2 bases, with 12 bases left in between. The CDR3 covers 15 residues. In DNA, the CDR3 is TGCGCCAGCAGCTTGGCCGGACAGCCTACCTACGAGCAGTACTTC. Its translation: CASSLAGQPTYEQYF.

The V call is TRBV19, the J call TRBJ2-1; TRBD2 agrees at 12 bases. The CDR3 sequence is 16 residues long. From germline, CDR1 is LNHDA and CDR2 SQIVND (reference sequence). J lost 7 bases, V lost 5 bases, and 9 bases had no gene match. This chain's CDR3 is CASSPGLAGPRNEQFF. The CDR3 DNA reads TGTGCCAGTAGTCCCGGACTAGCGGGGCCGCGGAATGAGCAGTTCTTC.

The chain links TRBV7-9 to TRBJ1-1, with D unclear. CDR1 SEHNR and CDR2 FQNEAQ come from the germline V gene (reference sequence). The CDR3 contains 10 residues. The V and J ends lost 3 bases and 11 bases respectively, with 7 bases between them. CDR3 DNA: TGTGCCAGCAGCTTGGGTCCGGCTTTCTTT. It yields the protein CASSLGPAFF.

J is TRBJ1-6 and V is TRBV28; the D gene is possibly TRBD1 (6 bases). The CDR3 length is 13 residues. Germline CDR1 is MDHEN and CDR2 is SYDVKM. V was cut by 8 bases and J by 9 bases, with 14 bases left in between. CDR3 sequence reads: CASRRPGVSPLHF. The CDR3 bases are TGTGCCAGCCGGCGGCCAGGGGTTTCACCCCTCCACTTT.

The chain employs TRBV11-2 and TRBJ2-7; D tentatively fits TRBD1 or TRBD2 (5 bases each). From germline, CDR1 is SGHAT and CDR2 FQNNGV. CDR3 size: 16 residues. Trimming stripped 4 bases from V and 2 bases from J, with 18 bases between. The CDR3 sequence is CASSSLALRDAYEQYF. The CDR3 DNA is TGTGCCAGCAGCTCGTTAGCCCTCCGGGACGCCTACGAGCAGTACTTC.

This clone was seen once. The chain uses TRBV11-2 and TRBJ1-1; 8 bases are shared with TRBD1. Germline assignment: CDR1 SGHAT and CDR2 FQNNGV. This CDR3 spans 16 amino acids. The junction had 3 bases not matched to a gene; V was cut back by 0 bases and J by 0 bases. The CDR3 loop reads CASSLEAGGLNTEAFF. DNA of the CDR3: TGTGCCAGCAGCTTAGAGGCAGGGGGCTTGAACACTGAAGCTTTCTTT.

The rearrangement links TRBV5-5 to TRBJ2-2; the D gene is possibly TRBD2 (6 bases). CDR3 length: 14 residues. Trimming cost V 4 bases and J 2 bases, with 9 bases left between them. Germline values: CDR1 SGHKS, CDR2 YYEKEE (reference sequence). The CDR3 nucleotides are TGTGCCAGCAGCCCGGGACTTAACACCGGGGAGCTGTTTTTT. As protein: CASSPGLNTGELFF.

This clone was detected only once. The rearrangement uses TRBV12-1 and TRBJ1-6; the table calls TRBD1, which could not be checked here. TRBV12-1 is shown as a pseudogene. The length of the CDR3 is 18 residues. The CDR3 sequence is CASSFVAEDSSYNSPLHF. In DNA form, the CDR3 reads TGTGCCAGCAGCTTTGTTGCGGAAGACAGCTCCTATAATTCACCCCTCCACTTT.

The J gene is TRBJ2-7, the V gene TRBV2; 8 positions match TRBD1. The germline V gene encodes CDR1 SNHLY and CDR2 FYNNEI. The CDR3 sequence is 13 residues long. The V segment lost 8 bases and the J segment 9 bases; nucleotides outside the gene matches: 12. This chain's CDR3 is CASGRTGSVGQYF. The DNA for the CDR3 is TGTGCCAGCGGTCGGACAGGGTCAGTCGGGCAGTACTTC.

The chain has TRBV29-1 and TRBJ1-1; D might be TRBD1 (5 bases). Germline V gene lookup returns CDR1 SQVTM and CDR2 ANQGSEA. Trimming stripped 2 bases from V and 5 bases from J, with 12 bases between. The CDR3 loop spans 13 amino acids. CDR3 residues: CSVEKARATEAFF. The DNA for the CDR3 is TGCAGCGTTGAAAAGGCCAGGGCAACTGAAGCTTTCTTT.

The CDR3 coding sequence is TGTGCCAGCTCACCCGCTACAGGGGACGAGCAGTACTTC. This codes for CASSPATGDEQYF. J is TRBJ2-7 and V is TRBV18; 7 bases are a match to TRBD1. Per germline, CDR1 KGHSH and CDR2 LQKENI. The CDR3 covers 13 residues. V shed 3 bases, J shed 5 bases, and the junction held 4 bases outside the gene matches.

V usage is TRBV7-9 and J usage is TRBJ2-5, with TRBD1 matching 8 bases. Trimming cost V 4 bases and J 4 bases; bases outside gene matches: 11. Per germline, CDR1 SEHNR and CDR2 FQNEAQ (reference sequence). The CDR3 contains 16 residues. The CDR3 loop is CASSSRPTGAGETQYF. CDR3 nucleotide sequence: TGTGCCAGCAGCTCCCGTCCGACAGGGGCTGGAGAGACCCAGTACTTC.

The chain is built from TRBV5-1 and TRBJ2-3; TRBD2 aligns across 7 bases. The CDR3 length is 17 residues. Germline loops: CDR1 SGHRS, CDR2 YFSETQ. V was clipped by 4 bases and J by 2 bases; unmatched bases: 13. CDR3 region: CASSPAPAGPSTDTQYF. The CDR3 bases are TGCGCCAGCAGCCCGGCCCCAGCGGGGCCCTCCACAGATACGCAGTATTTT.

This clone was observed a single time. The sample carries other DNA sequences with the same CDR3. This sequence joins TRBV18 and TRBJ2-1; tentative D call: TRBD1 (6 bases). Germline assignment: CDR1 KGHSH and CDR2 LQKENI. This CDR3 is 13 amino acids long. The V gene lost 6 bases and the J gene lost 3 bases, with 9 bases spanning the gap. The CDR3 region is CASSSGDYNEQFF. In nucleotides, the CDR3 is TGTGCCAGCTCGTCAGGGGACTACAATGAGCAGTTCTTC.

This chain uses TRBV12-3 or TRBV12-4 with TRBJ1-2; no clear D. The CDR3 is 13 amino acids. V was trimmed by 7 bases and J by 3 bases, leaving 12 bases between them. The CDR3 loop reads CASTPNGYYGYTF. CDR3 DNA sequence: TGTGCCAGCACACCGAACGGCTACTATGGCTACACCTTC.

In DNA form, the CDR3 reads TGTGCCAGCAGTTATTTGTACGGGGGGATTTCTGGGGCCAACGTCCTGACTTTC. It specifies CASSYLYGGISGANVLTF. The rearrangement joins TRBV7-2 to TRBJ2-6; 7 bases map to TRBD2. CDR1 is SGHTA, CDR2 FQGNSA, per germline. CDR3 length equals 18 residues. V lost 6 bases, J lost 1 base, and 12 bases stayed unmatched. Complete variable domain (other parts from reference TRBV7-2 and TRBJ2-6): GAGVSQSPSNKVTEKGKDVELRCDPISGHTALYWYRQSLGQGLEFLIYFQGNSAPDKSGLPSDRFSAERTGGSVSTLTIQRTQQEDSAVYLCASSYLYGGISGANVLTFGAGSRLTVL.

V gene TRBV30 combines with J gene TRBJ2-7; 14 bases line up with TRBD2. CDR1 GTSNPN and CDR2 SVGIG come from the germline V gene (reference sequence). V trimming: 4 bases; J trimming: 4 bases; junction bases outside the gene matches: 6. The CDR3 extends over 15 amino acids. CDR3 DNA sequence: TGTGCCTGGACCCTGGGACTAGCGGGAGCTTACGAGCAGTACTTC. As protein: CAWTLGLAGAYEQYF.